A single sample is the source of the 25 T cell receptor beta chains below, sequenced in a study of blood T cells in healthy people across ages. Together with a sample-barcoded 5' primer, a J-beta primer mix was included in a second PCR lasting about 7 to 12 cycles. MiXCR, run by TCRdb on the 5' RACE reads, gives a single entry per CDR3 protein. The sample contains 600,000 to 650,000 distinct CDR3 sequences, 58% of which appear only once. Sequenced: blood. Source of these receptors: a man aged 55 to 70 in good health.

CDR3 coding DNA: TGCGCCAGCAGCTTGGCGCGGGAGGGTGACGAGCAGTACTTC. Translated, it gives CASSLAREGDEQYF. This chain connects TRBV5-1 to TRBJ2-5; TRBD2 matches 9 bases. The end of the DNA is better explained by TRBJ2-7, so the J call may be wrong. Looked up from germline, CDR1 is SGHRS and CDR2 is YFSETQ. This CDR3 has 14 residues.

The genes are TRBV20-1 and TRBJ1-1; D unclear. CDR1 is DFQATT, CDR2 SNEGSKA, per germline (reference sequence). Trimming removed 6 bases at V and 3 bases at J, with 17 bases between. This CDR3 comprises 14 residues. CDR3 in amino acids: CSAMWPGRDTEAFF. The CDR3 DNA reads as TGCAGTGCAATGTGGCCCGGTAGGGACACTGAAGCTTTCTTT.

The chain joins TRBV7-2 to TRBJ1-1; no clear D gene. Trimming took 5 bases from V and 1 from J, leaving 11 bases between them. The CDR3 is 14 amino acids. Germline CDR1 SGHTA, CDR2 FQGNSA. CDR3 loop: CASSTRPPNTEAFF. CDR3 sequence (DNA): TGTGCCAGCAGCACCCGTCCCCCGAACACTGAAGCTTTCTTT.

CDR3 residues: CASSLAAGGRSYEQYF. The CDR3 DNA is TGTGCCAGCAGCTTAGCGGCGGGGGGGCGCTCCTATGAGCAGTACTTC. The chain links TRBV7-9 to TRBJ2-5; TRBD2 aligns across 9 bases. The V and J ends lost 0 bases and 11 bases, in that order; junction bases with no gene match: 13. Germline V gene lookup returns CDR1 SEHNR and CDR2 FQNEAQ (reference sequence). The CDR3 totals 16 residues.

This sequence joins TRBV20-1 and TRBJ2-1; TRBD1 matches 8 bases. V dropped 3 bases and J dropped 0; count of bases not matched to a gene: 7. CDR1 DFQATT and CDR2 SNEGSKA come from the germline V gene (reference sequence). The CDR3 loop spans 16 amino acids. CDR3 residues: CSASVTGGGSYNEQFF. In DNA form, the CDR3 reads TGCAGTGCTAGTGTCACAGGGGGAGGCTCCTACAATGAGCAGTTCTTC.

The chain recombines TRBV11-2 with TRBJ1-4; D is unresolved. Germline V gene data show CDR1 as SGHAT and CDR2 as FQNNGV. The CDR3 is 15 residues long. V was clipped by 5 bases and J by 6 bases, with 16 bases between them. CDR3 in DNA: TGTGCCAGCAGCCCGTATGGGTTAGTGGATGAAAAACTGTTTTTT. It is translated as CASSPYGLVDEKLFF. Supplemented by reference TRBV11-2 and TRBJ1-4, the full variable domain reads EAGVAQSPRYKIIEKRQSVAFWCNPISGHATLYWYQQILGQGPKLLIQFQNNGVVDDSQLPKDRFSAERLKGVDSTLKIQPAKLEDSAVYLCASSPYGLVDEKLFFGSGTQLSVL.

This chain links TRBV6-5 with TRBJ2-3, with no clear D. V lost 0 bases and J 6 bases, leaving 13 bases between the germline ends. Germline CDR1 is MNHEY and CDR2 is SVGAGI. The CDR3 runs to 15 residues. This CDR3 is CASSYSPVPRDTQYF. The CDR3 DNA reads TGTGCCAGCAGTTACTCGCCGGTCCCTCGGGATACGCAGTATTTT.

V usage is TRBV18 and J usage is TRBJ2-1, with 7 bases aligning to TRBD2. The germline CDR1 and CDR2 sequences are KGHSH and LQKENI. J gave up 10 bases and V 2 bases, and 14 bases lay outside the gene matches. The CDR3 is 16 residues long. The DNA of the CDR3 is TGTGCCAGCTCACCAAGGGACCTAGGAGGAGCGGGGGAGCAGTTCTTC. It yields the protein CASSPRDLGGAGEQFF. Supplemented by reference TRBV18 and TRBJ2-1, the full variable domain reads NAGVMQNPRHLVRRRGQEARLRCSPMKGHSHVYWYRQLPEEGLKFMVYLQKENIIDESGMPKERFSAEFPKEGPSILRIQQVVRGDSAAYFCASSPRDLGGAGEQFFGPGTRLTVL.

The chain links TRBV7-6 to TRBJ2-6; the D gene is possibly TRBD2 (5 bases). Trimming took off 1 base at V and 1 base at J, with 11 bases between the two ends. CDR1 SGHVS and CDR2 FNYEAQ come from the germline V gene. The CDR3 is made up of 17 amino acids. The CDR3 loop reads CASSLEGTRSGANVLTF. The CDR3 DNA reads TGTGCCAGCAGCTTAGAAGGAACTAGGTCTGGGGCCAACGTCCTGACTTTC.

The chain uses TRBV25-1 and TRBJ1-2; TRBD1 agrees at 9 bases. CDR1 is MGHDK, CDR2 SYGVNS, per germline. This CDR3 region has 16 residues. V was pared by 4 bases and J by 8 bases, with 14 bases of the junction left unmatched. Here the CDR3 reads CASSGPGQGWGKGYTF. The CDR3 DNA reads as TGTGCCAGCAGTGGCCCGGGACAGGGCTGGGGAAAAGGCTACACCTTC.

The rearrangement joins TRBV20-1 to TRBJ1-2, with no clear D. The CDR3 has 15 amino acids. V was trimmed by 0 bases and J by 3 bases, leaving 14 bases between them. Germline CDR1 is DFQATT and CDR2 is SNEGSKA (reference sequence). CDR3 loop: CSARDRGRTYYGYTF. CDR3 DNA sequence: TGCAGTGCTAGAGATCGAGGGCGGACCTACTATGGCTACACCTTC.

The chain links TRBV5-1 to TRBJ2-4, with 8 bases identical to TRBD1. CDR3 size: 16 residues. J lost 3 bases, V lost 4 bases, and 9 bases had no gene match. CDR1 and CDR2 from the germline V gene are SGHRS and YFSETQ. The CDR3 here is CASSQPTGAVKNIQYF. The CDR3 bases are TGCGCCAGCAGCCAGCCGACAGGGGCTGTCAAAAACATTCAGTACTTC.

The J gene is TRBJ2-5, the V gene TRBV11-2; D possibly corresponds to TRBD2 (7 bases). The V end was cut by 4 bases, the J end by 5 bases, with 17 bases between. The CDR3 extends over 15 amino acids. CDR1 SGHAT and CDR2 FQNNGV come from the germline V gene. As DNA, the CDR3 is TGTGCCAGCAGCTCAACAAGGGGGGGCTTGGAGACCCAGTACTTC. As protein: CASSSTRGGLETQYF.

This clonotype was seen a handful of times. This chain links TRBV3-1 with TRBJ2-1; D unclear. Trimming stripped 1 base from V and 6 bases from J, with 7 bases between. The CDR3 is 13 residues long. CDR1 and CDR2 from the germline V gene are LGHDT and YNNKEL (reference sequence). CDR3 in DNA: TGTGCCAGCAGCCAAGGGATTCCCAATGAGCAGTTCTTC. Translated: CASSQGIPNEQFF.

This clonotype was observed a few times. The chain couples TRBV10-3 to TRBJ2-3; D gene unclear. CDR1 and CDR2 from the germline V gene are ENHRY and SYGVKD. Trimming shortened V by 6 bases and J by 0 bases, and 4 bases separated the two germline ends. This CDR3 is 12 amino acids long. CDR3: CAIRDSTDTQYF. CDR3 DNA sequence: TGTGCCATCAGGGACAGCACAGATACGCAGTATTTT.

This clonotype was seen a few times. This chain links TRBV5-1 with TRBJ2-1; no reliable D call. This CDR3 spans 16 amino acids. Germline CDR1 reads SGHRS; CDR2 reads YFSETQ. The V gene lost 4 bases and the J gene lost 0 bases, with 14 bases spanning the gap. The CDR3 spells CASSRNEQTSYNEQFF. DNA for the CDR3: TGCGCCAGCAGCAGGAACGAGCAGACCTCCTACAATGAGCAGTTCTTC.

A remark on this clonotype: A junction end diverges from the germline sequence, so it may reflect a read error. The chain couples TRBV7-9 to TRBJ2-7, with 15 positions matching TRBD2. CDR3 length equals 18 residues. CDR1 is SEHNR and CDR2 is FQNEAQ in the germline V gene (reference sequence). The CDR3 DNA reads TGCGTCAGCAGCGGACGGACTAGCGGGGGGGACCACCCATACGAGCAGTACTTC. It yields the protein CVSSGRTSGGDHPYEQYF. The entire variable domain, with the rest obtained from reference TRBV7-9 and TRBJ2-7, is as follows: DTGVSQNPRHKITKRGQNVTFRCDPISEHNRLYWYRQTLGQGPEFLTYFQNEAQLEKSRLLSDRFSAERPKGSFSTLEIQRTEQGDSAMYLCVSSGRTSGGDHPYEQYFGPGTRLTVT.

J is TRBJ1-2 and V is TRBV5-1; D is undetermined. V was clipped by 6 bases and J by 0 bases, with 18 bases between them. Germline V gene lookup returns CDR1 SGHRS and CDR2 YFSETQ. The length of the CDR3 is 16 residues. CDR3 loop: CASNLEPGRTNYGYTF. CDR3 nucleotides: TGCGCCAGCAACCTGGAACCAGGCAGAACTAACTATGGCTACACCTTC.

This clonotype appeared once. The chain employs TRBV7-9 and TRBJ2-1, with D unclear. The CDR3 is 16 residues long. Germline CDR1 reads SEHNR; CDR2 reads FQNEAQ (reference sequence). The ends were cut back, 4 bases at V and 2 bases at J, with 15 bases in the middle. The CDR3 is CASSSAQPQAYNEQFF. CDR3 bases: TGTGCCAGCAGCTCAGCACAACCTCAAGCCTACAATGAGCAGTTCTTC.

The V call is TRBV20-1, the J call TRBJ2-1, with D perhaps matching TRBD1 (6 bases). The germline V and J ends were trimmed by 1 base and 2 bases, with 12 bases remaining between them. The germline V gene has CDR1 DFQATT and CDR2 SNEGSKA (reference sequence). The CDR3 length is 15 residues. Here the CDR3 DNA reads TGCAGTGCTAGAGTTGCTACAGGGACCTACAATGAGCAGTTCTTC. Encoded protein: CSARVATGTYNEQFF.

The chain joins TRBV9 to TRBJ2-6; D ambiguous. V lost 5 bases to trimming and J lost 1 base, with 7 bases between them. The CDR3 consists of 14 residues. The germline CDR1 and CDR2 sequences are SGDLS and YYNGEE. CDR3: CASSVGSGANVLTF. CDR3 coding DNA: TGTGCCAGCAGTGTTGGGTCTGGGGCCAACGTCCTGACTTTC.

The chain is built from TRBV2 and TRBJ2-3, with 7 bases that match TRBD2. This CDR3 comprises 15 residues. CDR1 is SNHLY, CDR2 FYNNEI, per germline. The V and J ends lost 7 bases and 0 bases, in that order; junction bases with no gene match: 7. The CDR3 DNA is TGTGCCAGCATAAGGGACTATTCTAGCACAGATACGCAGTATTTT. This sequence encodes CASIRDYSSTDTQYF.

The gene calls are TRBV10-3 and TRBJ1-1, with D perhaps TRBD1 (5 bases). The CDR3 is made up of 12 amino acids. The germline V and J ends were trimmed by 0 bases and 10 bases, with 9 bases remaining between them. CDR1 ENHRY and CDR2 SYGVKD come from the germline V gene. CDR3 nucleotides: TGTGCCATCAGTGAGTCGGGGGAAGCAGCTTTCTTT. As protein: CAISESGEAAFF.

This clonotype was seen a handful of times. The CDR3 reads CASSGVVGWGQETQYF. CDR3 bases: TGCGCCAGCAGCGGAGTAGTAGGTTGGGGGCAAGAGACCCAGTACTTC. The rearrangement joins TRBV5-1 to TRBJ2-5; either TRBD1 or TRBD2 may supply D (5 bases each). The CDR3 loop spans 16 amino acids. Trimming took off 4 bases at V and 2 bases at J, with 18 bases between the two ends. Germline V gene data show CDR1 as SGHRS and CDR2 as YFSETQ.

This chain links TRBV20-1 with TRBJ2-3; 11 bases are shared with TRBD2. The CDR3 length is 15 residues. V was pared by 6 bases and J by 8 bases, with 13 bases of the junction left unmatched. The germline CDR1 and CDR2 sequences are DFQATT and SNEGSKA (reference sequence). Here the CDR3 DNA reads TGCAGTGCGCCTATACTAGCGGGGGTAGGGGGTACGCAGTATTTT. Protein sequence: CSAPILAGVGGTQYF.